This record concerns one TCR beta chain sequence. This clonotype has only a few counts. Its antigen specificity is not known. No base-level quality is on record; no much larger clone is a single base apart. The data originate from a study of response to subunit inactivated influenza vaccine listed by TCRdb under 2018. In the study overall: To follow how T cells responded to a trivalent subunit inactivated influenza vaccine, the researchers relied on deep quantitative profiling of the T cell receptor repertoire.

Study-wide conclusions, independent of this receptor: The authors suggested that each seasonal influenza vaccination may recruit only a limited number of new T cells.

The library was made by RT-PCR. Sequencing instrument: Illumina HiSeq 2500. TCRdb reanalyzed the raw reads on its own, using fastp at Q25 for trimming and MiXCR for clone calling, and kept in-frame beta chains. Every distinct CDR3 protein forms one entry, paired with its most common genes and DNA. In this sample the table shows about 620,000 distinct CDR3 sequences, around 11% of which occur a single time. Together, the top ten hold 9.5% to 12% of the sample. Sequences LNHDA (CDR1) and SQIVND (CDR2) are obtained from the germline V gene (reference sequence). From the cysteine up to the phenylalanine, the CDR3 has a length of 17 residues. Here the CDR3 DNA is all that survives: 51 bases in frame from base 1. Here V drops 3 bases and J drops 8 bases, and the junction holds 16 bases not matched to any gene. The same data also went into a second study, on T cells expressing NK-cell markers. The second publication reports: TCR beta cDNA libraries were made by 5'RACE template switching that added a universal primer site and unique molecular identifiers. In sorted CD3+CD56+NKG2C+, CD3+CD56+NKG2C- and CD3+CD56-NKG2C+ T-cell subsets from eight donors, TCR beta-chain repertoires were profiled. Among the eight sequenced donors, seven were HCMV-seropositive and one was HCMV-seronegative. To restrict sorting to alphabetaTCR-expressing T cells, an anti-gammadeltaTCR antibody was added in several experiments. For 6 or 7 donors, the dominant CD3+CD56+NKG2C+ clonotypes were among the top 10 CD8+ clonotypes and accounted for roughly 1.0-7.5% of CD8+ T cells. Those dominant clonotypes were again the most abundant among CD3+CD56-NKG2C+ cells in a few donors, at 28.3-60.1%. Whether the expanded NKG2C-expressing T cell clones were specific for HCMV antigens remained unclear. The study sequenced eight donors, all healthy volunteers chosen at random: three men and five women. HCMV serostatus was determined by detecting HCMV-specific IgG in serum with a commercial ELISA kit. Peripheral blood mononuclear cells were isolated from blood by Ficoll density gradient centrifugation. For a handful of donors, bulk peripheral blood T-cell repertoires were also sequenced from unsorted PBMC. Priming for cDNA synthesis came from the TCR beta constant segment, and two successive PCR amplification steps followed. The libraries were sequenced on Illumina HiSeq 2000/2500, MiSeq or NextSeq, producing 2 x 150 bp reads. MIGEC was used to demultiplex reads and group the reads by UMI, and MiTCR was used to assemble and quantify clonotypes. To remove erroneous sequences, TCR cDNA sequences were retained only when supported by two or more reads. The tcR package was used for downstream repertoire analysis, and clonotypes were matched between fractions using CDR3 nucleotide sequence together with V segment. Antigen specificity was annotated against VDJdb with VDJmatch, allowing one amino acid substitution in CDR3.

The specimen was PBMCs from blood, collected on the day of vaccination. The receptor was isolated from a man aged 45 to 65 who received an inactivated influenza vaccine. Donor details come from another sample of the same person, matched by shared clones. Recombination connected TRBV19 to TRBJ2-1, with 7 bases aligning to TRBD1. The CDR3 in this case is CASSIPGQLLTFHEQFF. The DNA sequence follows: TGTGCCAGTAGTATTCCGGGACAGCTACTTACTTTCCATGAGCAGTTCTTC.